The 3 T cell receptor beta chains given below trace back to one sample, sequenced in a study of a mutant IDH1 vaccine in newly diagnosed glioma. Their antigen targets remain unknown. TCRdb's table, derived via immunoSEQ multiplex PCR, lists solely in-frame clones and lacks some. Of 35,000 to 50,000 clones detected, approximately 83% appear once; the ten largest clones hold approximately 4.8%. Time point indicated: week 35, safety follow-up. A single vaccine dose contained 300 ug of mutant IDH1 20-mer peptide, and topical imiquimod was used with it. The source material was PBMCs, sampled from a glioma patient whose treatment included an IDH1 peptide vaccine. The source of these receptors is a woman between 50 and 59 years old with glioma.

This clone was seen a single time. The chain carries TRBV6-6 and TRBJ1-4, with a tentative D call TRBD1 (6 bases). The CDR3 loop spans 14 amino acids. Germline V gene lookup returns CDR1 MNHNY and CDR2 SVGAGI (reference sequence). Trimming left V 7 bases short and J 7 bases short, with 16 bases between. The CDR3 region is CASTMDSLSEKLFF. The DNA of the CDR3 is TGTGCCAGCACCATGGACAGTTTAAGTGAAAAACTGTTTTTT.

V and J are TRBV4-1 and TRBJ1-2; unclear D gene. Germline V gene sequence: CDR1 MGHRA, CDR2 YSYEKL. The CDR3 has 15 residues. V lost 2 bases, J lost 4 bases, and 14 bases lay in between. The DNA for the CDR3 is TGCGCCAGCAGCCAATCGCCCTCAGGAACCTATGGCTACACCTTC. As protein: CASSQSPSGTYGYTF.

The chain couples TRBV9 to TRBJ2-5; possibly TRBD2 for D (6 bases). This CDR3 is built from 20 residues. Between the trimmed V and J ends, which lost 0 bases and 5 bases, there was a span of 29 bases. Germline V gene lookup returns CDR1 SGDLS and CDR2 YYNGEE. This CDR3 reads CASSVATSEGSTSSWETQYF. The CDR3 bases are TGTGCCAGCAGCGTAGCTACCAGTGAGGGGTCGACTAGTTCTTGGGAGACCCAGTACTTC.